Below, 20 T cell receptor beta chains from the same sample are listed, as sequenced in a study of patients and donors after allogeneic stem cell transplantation. One entry per CDR3 protein, called by TCRdb with MiXCR from the RT-PCR reads. The sample carries roughly 230,000 distinct CDR3 sequences, 13% to 15% recorded once. Sequencing input: blood, either unsorted or a sorted T cell fraction (not recorded which). The receptors stem from a human donor who was either an allogeneic HSCT recipient or a stem cell or donor lymphocyte infusion donor (not recorded which). It is not recorded whose cells these are; they may come from a transplant donor.

The chain links TRBV5-1 to TRBJ1-6; 8 nucleotides agree with TRBD1. CDR3 size: 15 residues. J gave up 11 bases and V 0 bases, and 7 bases lay outside the gene matches. Germline-derived CDR1 and CDR2 are SGHRS and YFSETQ. The CDR3 nucleotides are TGCGCCAGCAGCTTGGAAGGGACAGGTATGACACCCCTCCACTTT. This encodes CASSLEGTGMTPLHF.

This clonotype was seen at least ten times. The CDR3 DNA sequence: TGTGCCAGCAGCCCGACTAGCGGGTCCTACGAGCAGTACTTC. It yields the protein CASSPTSGSYEQYF. The J gene is TRBJ2-7, the V gene TRBV14; TRBD2 aligns across 10 bases. The CDR3 length is 14 residues. CDR1 is SGHDN, CDR2 FVKESK, per germline. V lost 4 bases and J lost 1; bases outside the gene matches: 1. Looking up the rest from reference TRBV14 and TRBJ2-7 gives the full variable domain: EAGVTQFPSHSVIEKGQTVTLRCDPISGHDNLYWYRRVMGKEIKFLLHFVKESKQDESGMPNNRFLAERTGGTYSTLKVQPAELEDSGVYFCASSPTSGSYEQYFGPGTRLTVT.

The chain carries TRBV9 and TRBJ2-7; the D is unclear. The germline V and J ends were trimmed by 3 bases and 2 bases, with 15 bases remaining between them. Germline V gene sequence: CDR1 SGDLS, CDR2 YYNGEE. The CDR3 is 15 amino acids. The CDR3 region has the DNA TGTGCCAGCAGCGGACCCAAGGCAGGAACCTACGAGCAGTACTTC. This sequence encodes CASSGPKAGTYEQYF.

DNA for the CDR3: TGTGCCAGCAGCTTACCTCCTCCGGGGACTGTTGGGCAGTACTTC. It encodes CASSLPPPGTVGQYF. The chain employs TRBV6-1 and TRBJ2-7; tentatively, D is TRBD2 (6 bases). Germline lookup yields CDR1 MNHNS and CDR2 SASEGT. With 6 bases removed from V and 9 bases from J, the gap between germline ends came to 24 bases. The CDR3 sequence is 15 residues long.

This clonotype showed up just a few times. V is TRBV5-1 and J is TRBJ2-2, with a weak D call TRBD1 (7 bases). CDR3 length equals 15 residues. Germline V gene sequence: CDR1 SGHRS, CDR2 YFSETQ. The V and J ends lost 4 bases and 4 bases respectively, with 14 bases between them. The CDR3 DNA sequence: TGCGCCAGCAGCAAGGAGGGGGCTCTCACCGGGGAGCTGTTTTTT. This codes for CASSKEGALTGELFF.

The rearrangement uses TRBV6-2 or TRBV6-3 and TRBJ2-3; 7 bases match TRBD2. The ends lost 7 bases at V and 2 bases at J; junction bases unmatched: 12. CDR3 length: 16 residues. The germline gives CDR1 MNHEY, CDR2 SVGEGT. CDR3 nucleotide sequence: TGTGCCAGCAAGGTCGGCGGCGGGGGACCCACAGATACGCAGTATTTT. Protein sequence: CASKVGGGGPTDTQYF.

This sequence joins TRBV5-1 and TRBJ1-2; no reliable D call. CDR3 size: 13 residues. Germline CDR1 and CDR2: SGHRS and YFSETQ. V gave up 0 bases and J gave up 3 bases, with 6 bases separating them. This CDR3 reads CASSLVADYGYTF. The CDR3 nucleotides are TGCGCCAGCAGCTTGGTGGCGGACTATGGCTACACCTTC.

This clonotype appeared a few times. The V and J genes are TRBV5-4 and TRBJ2-1, with D perhaps TRBD1 (6 bases). Germline CDR1 SGHNT, CDR2 YYREEE (reference sequence). V was shortened by 0 bases and J by 5 bases, with 12 bases between the two germline ends. This CDR3 contains 15 residues. This CDR3 reads CASSLGQGIHNEQFF. In DNA form, the CDR3 reads TGTGCCAGCAGCTTGGGTCAGGGGATCCACAATGAGCAGTTCTTC.

A few counts support this clonotype. V and J are TRBV4-1 and TRBJ2-3; the match to TRBD2 covers 7 bases. From germline, CDR1 is MGHRA and CDR2 YSYEKL. V was pared by 0 bases and J by 1 base, with 1 base of the junction left unmatched. This CDR3 comprises 15 residues. CDR3 DNA sequence: TGCGCCAGCAGCCAAGAGGGACTACGCACAGATACGCAGTATTTT. Its protein is CASSQEGLRTDTQYF.

This clonotype was counted between two and nine times. V gene TRBV30 combines with J gene TRBJ2-5; D remains unclear. Germline V gene sequence: CDR1 GTSNPN, CDR2 SVGIG (reference sequence). CDR3 size: 14 residues. Deletions cut 0 bases from V and 0 bases from J, with 8 bases between. Written as DNA, the CDR3 is TGTGCCTGGAGTGTCTGGGCAAACCAAGAGACCCAGTACTTC. This sequence encodes CAWSVWANQETQYF.

This clonotype appeared many times. J is TRBJ2-7 and V is TRBV18; D is perhaps TRBD2 (6 bases). Germline V CDR1 and CDR2: KGHSH, LQKENI. V was clipped by 6 bases and J by 5 bases, with 17 bases between them. CDR3 size: 14 residues. This CDR3 is CASSRVGGLNEQYF. DNA for the CDR3: TGTGCCAGCTCCCGAGTCGGGGGTCTTAACGAGCAGTACTTC.

This rearrangement joins TRBV3-1 to TRBJ1-2; D perhaps matches TRBD1 (5 bases). V lost 6 bases to trimming and J lost 8 bases, with 13 bases between them. The CDR3 has 12 amino acids. Germline CDR1 is LGHDT and CDR2 is YNNKEL (reference sequence). The CDR3 sequence: CASSAGLGGYTF. The DNA for the CDR3 is TGTGCCAGCAGTGCAGGGTTAGGGGGCTACACCTTC.

This clonotype occurred many times. The chain is built from TRBV2 and TRBJ2-1; the D gene is possibly TRBD2 (5 bases). V gave up 11 bases and J gave up 4 bases, with 18 bases separating them. There are 14 residues in the CDR3. CDR1 and CDR2 from the germline V gene are SNHLY and FYNNEI. CDR3 protein: CAPEGRGTYNEQFF. The CDR3 DNA follows: TGTGCCCCCGAGGGCCGGGGAACATACAATGAGCAGTTCTTC.

This clonotype was seen a few times. The V gene is TRBV18, the J gene TRBJ2-4; D is ambiguous. The CDR3 has 15 residues. Germline lookup yields CDR1 KGHSH and CDR2 LQKENI. V lost 1 base, J lost 0 bases, and 7 bases lay in between. CDR3 sequence reads: CASSPRFLAKNIQYF. Here the CDR3 DNA reads TGTGCCAGCTCACCACGTTTTCTAGCCAAAAACATTCAGTACTTC.

The rearrangement joins TRBV29-1 to TRBJ2-1, with 9 nucleotides matching TRBD2. The germline V gene has CDR1 SQVTM and CDR2 ANQGSEA. V shed 6 bases and J 7 bases; nucleotides not matched to a gene: 10. This CDR3 is 14 amino acids long. DNA of the CDR3: TGCAGCGTGGATAGCGGGAGAGAAGGGAATGAGCAGTTCTTC. Translating it yields CSVDSGREGNEQFF.

This clonotype was picked up a small number of times. The V and J genes are TRBV29-1 and TRBJ1-1, with D perhaps TRBD1 (6 bases). V lost 1 base and J lost 3, with 15 bases in between. The CDR3 is made up of 15 amino acids. Germline CDR1 and CDR2: SQVTM and ANQGSEA. CDR3 loop: CSVEAQQGRDTEAFF. CDR3 sequence (DNA): TGCAGCGTTGAAGCTCAACAGGGAAGGGACACTGAAGCTTTCTTT. The entire variable domain, with the rest obtained from reference TRBV29-1 and TRBJ1-1, is as follows: SAVISQKPSRDICQRGTSLTIQCQVDSQVTMMFWYRQQPGQSLTLIATANQGSEATYESGFVIDKFPISRPNLTFSTLTVSNMSPEDSSIYLCSVEAQQGRDTEAFFGQGTRLTVV.

The chain joins TRBV5-6 to TRBJ1-2, with D uncertain. The V end was cut by 0 bases, the J end by 5 bases, with 14 bases between. The CDR3 spans 15 residues. Per the germline V gene, CDR1 is SGHDT and CDR2 is YYEEEE. The CDR3 DNA follows: TGTGCCAGCAGCTTGGCGCAGGAATGGGGTTATGGCTACACCTTC. It encodes CASSLAQEWGYGYTF.

The rearrangement uses TRBV19 and TRBJ2-7; 11 nucleotides align to TRBD1. The V segment lost 2 bases and the J segment 4 bases; nucleotides outside the gene matches: 7. Per the germline V gene, CDR1 is LNHDA and CDR2 is SQIVND (reference sequence). CDR3 length: 16 residues. CDR3 nucleotides: TGTGCCAGTAGTATAAGGGACGGGACAGGGGGATACGAGCAGTACTTC. Protein sequence: CASSIRDGTGGYEQYF.

This clonotype has ten or more counts. The chain combines TRBV28 with TRBJ2-1; 10 positions match TRBD2. Germline V gene lookup returns CDR1 MDHEN and CDR2 SYDVKM. Trimming took 6 bases from V and 6 from J; bases not matched to a gene: 11. The CDR3 runs 16 residues. The CDR3 bases are TGTGCCAGCAGCGGCCTTACTAGCGGGATTCTCAATGAGCAGTTCTTC. Its translation: CASSGLTSGILNEQFF.

The sample holds many counts of this clonotype. V gene TRBV29-1 combines with J gene TRBJ2-7; TRBD1 aligns across 7 bases. V lost 3 bases, J lost 5 bases, and 7 bases stayed unmatched. CDR1 is SQVTM and CDR2 is ANQGSEA in the germline V gene. This CDR3 is 13 amino acids long. In DNA, the CDR3 is TGCAGCGTTGAGCCGACAGGGCGCGACGAGCAGTACTTC. This sequence encodes CSVEPTGRDEQYF.